The T cell receptor beta chain under discussion was sequenced for a study of beta chain features in type 1 diabetes. Study-wide points: Moderate yet significant TCRB CDR3 shortening was seen in Type 1 diabetes patients in all four CD4+ subsets.

TCRB transcripts that were expressed got sequenced, as all of the isolated RNA had been reverse transcribed. The data were produced by immunoSEQ multiplex PCR, yet TCRdb's version contains in-frame clones alone and is incomplete. The sample contains approximately 280,000 clones, over 12% of which appear only once. Germline loops: CDR1 SNHLY, CDR2 FYNNEI. The ends lost 6 bases at V and 2 bases at J; junction bases unmatched: 1. The CDR3 extends over 14 amino acids. CD4+ cells of the naive, central memory, regulatory and stem cell-like memory types were sorted via CD45RO/CCR7/CD25/CD127/CD95/CD27. Sorted populations were all over 95% pure. As to this clone: Its antigen is still unknown.

The sequenced sample consisted of naive CD4+ T cells from blood. This chain joins TRBV2 and TRBJ1-4, with 9 bases identical to TRBD1. This receptor was taken from a man between 18 and 29 years old with type 1 diabetes. The CDR3 DNA reads TGTGCCAGCAGGGACAGGGGTACTAATGAAAAACTGTTTTTT. This codes for CASRDRGTNEKLFF.